This TCR beta chain was found in a study of sequential checkpoint blockade in melanoma. For the study at large: 75 to 95 pretreatment tumor DNA samples were TCRβ immunosequenced.

Sequencing used immunoSEQ multiplex PCR; TCRdb keeps in-frame clones, though not all of them. The sample holds roughly 5,000 clones; roughly 25% are singletons and the top ten take roughly 8.9%. Indicated treatment: randomized to nivolumab then ipilimumab (arm A) or the reverse (arm B). Looked up from germline, CDR1 is LGHNT and CDR2 is FRNRAP. CDR3 size: 13 residues. This clone is categorized as medium-sized. The sample consisted of tumor tissue (inferred from file names), taken from a patient given nivolumab and ipilimumab in sequence. The chain uses TRBV12-5 and TRBJ2-1; possibly TRBD2 for D (5 bases). The clonotype comes from a human donor with melanoma. CDR3 DNA: TGTGCCAGCACTCGGGGTCGGTACAATGAGCAGTTCTTC. Translation: CASTRGRYNEQFF.